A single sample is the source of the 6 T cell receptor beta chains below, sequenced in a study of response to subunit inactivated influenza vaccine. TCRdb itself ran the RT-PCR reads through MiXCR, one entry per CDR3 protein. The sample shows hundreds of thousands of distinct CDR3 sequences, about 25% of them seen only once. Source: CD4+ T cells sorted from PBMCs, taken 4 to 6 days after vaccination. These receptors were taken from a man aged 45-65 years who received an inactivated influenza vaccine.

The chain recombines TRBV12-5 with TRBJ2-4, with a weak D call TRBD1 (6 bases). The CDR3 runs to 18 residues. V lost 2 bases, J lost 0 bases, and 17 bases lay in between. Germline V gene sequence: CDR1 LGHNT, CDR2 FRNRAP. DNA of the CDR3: TGTGCTAGTGGTTTGCTCTCTCCAGGGGCAATAGCCAAAAACATTCAGTACTTC. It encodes CASGLLSPGAIAKNIQYF.

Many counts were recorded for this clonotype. The CDR3 DNA sequence: TGCGCCAGCAGCTCTTCCGGGACAGCGAAAGGGGAGCTGTTTTTT. This gives the protein CASSSSGTAKGELFF. The rearrangement joins TRBV5-1 to TRBJ2-2; 7 nucleotides match TRBD1. J was trimmed by 8 bases and V by 3 bases; bases with no gene match: 10. The CDR3 sequence is 15 residues long. Germline V gene data show CDR1 as SGHRS and CDR2 as YFSETQ.

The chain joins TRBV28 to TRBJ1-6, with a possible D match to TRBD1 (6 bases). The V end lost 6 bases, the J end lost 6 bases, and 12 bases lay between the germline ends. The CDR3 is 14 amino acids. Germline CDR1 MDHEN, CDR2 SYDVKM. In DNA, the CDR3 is TGTGCCAGCAGGGCTGGACAGCCTAATTCACCCCTCCACTTT. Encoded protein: CASRAGQPNSPLHF.

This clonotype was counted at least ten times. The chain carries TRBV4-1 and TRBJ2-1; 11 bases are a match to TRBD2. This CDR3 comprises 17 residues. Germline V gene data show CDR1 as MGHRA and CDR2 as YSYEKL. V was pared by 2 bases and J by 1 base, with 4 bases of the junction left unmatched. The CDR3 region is CASSQLAGGRSYNEQFF. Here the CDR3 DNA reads TGCGCCAGCAGCCAACTAGCGGGGGGTCGGTCCTACAATGAGCAGTTCTTC.

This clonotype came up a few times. The CDR3 DNA is TGTGCCTGCCAGGCGCCGGGAAATATCATCAACTATGGCTACACCTTC. Protein sequence: CACQAPGNIINYGYTF. The chain joins TRBV30 to TRBJ1-2; D is unclear. Trimming took 6 bases from V and 2 from J, leaving 22 bases between them. The CDR3 is made up of 16 amino acids. In germline, CDR1 is GTSNPN, CDR2 SVGIG (reference sequence).

As DNA, the CDR3 is TGTGCCAGCAGTCCCGGAGGGACGGTGTACGAGCAGTACTTC. Protein: CASSPGGTVYEQYF. The V call is TRBV28, the J call TRBJ2-7, with D possibly TRBD2 on 6 matching bases. This CDR3 has 14 residues. Germline CDR1 and CDR2: MDHEN and SYDVKM. Trimming shortened V by 5 bases and J by 4 bases, and 15 bases separated the two germline ends.